The clone carrying this TCR beta chain has only one observation. The method was immunoSEQ multiplex PCR; TCRdb's version includes in-frame clones alone and lacks a portion of them. The table shows tens of thousands of clones, with about 83% occurring only once. This sample stems from a study of blood T cell repertoires in COVID-19. Study as a whole: Samples of COVID-19 (acute and convalescent) were obtained from the United States, Italy and Spain. In each case, the material was cDNA or gDNA derived from T cells, B-cell-depleted T cells, or PBMCs.

Followed over time, Seattle patients had been enrolled while infection was active. The receptor's source is a woman aged 60 to 75 with COVID-19, enrolled during active disease. The sequencing sample was made of peripheral blood.

The CDR3 sequence is CASSLSRGTEAFF. In nucleotides, the CDR3 is TGCGCCAGCAGCTTGAGTAGGGGGACTGAAGCTTTCTTT. The chain is built from TRBV5-1 and TRBJ1-1; a possible D gene is TRBD1 (6 bases). Germline V gives CDR1 SGHRS, CDR2 YFSETQ. This CDR3 is 13 amino acids long. V lost 1 base and J 5 bases, leaving 9 bases between the germline ends. The full variable domain, in which reference TRBV5-1 and TRBJ1-1 provide the parts outside the CDR3, is KAGVTQTPRYLIKTRGQQVTLSCSPISGHRSVSWYQQTPGQGLQFLFEYFSETQRNKGNFPGRFSGRQFSNSRSEMNVSTLELGDSALYLCASSLSRGTEAFFGQGTRLTVV.